The table lists the clone carrying this T cell receptor beta chain with many counts. Distinct nucleotide sequences in the sample also encode this CDR3. These data are taken from a study of blood T cell repertoires in COVID-19. Study at large: Researchers got acute and convalescent COVID-19 samples from the United States, Italy and Spain. The cDNA or gDNA used as material had been derived from T cells, B-cell-depleted T cells, or PBMCs.

The CDR3 has 14 residues. V was cut by 9 bases and J by 1 base, with 14 bases left in between. CDR1 MRHNA and CDR2 SNTAGT come from the germline V gene. Original data processing: Reference gene primer amplification yielded estimated nucleated cell counts. Here immunoSEQ multiplex PCR was the method, and the copy in TCRdb shows in-frame clones only, minus some. D and trimming were read from the DNA, whereas the V and J calls and clone size are those reported in that table. The table has tens of thousands of clones, 60% to 80% seen once; the top ten hold more than 15%. The source is a man between 60 and 70 years old with acute or convalescent COVID-19. Sequenced: peripheral blood. The chain carries TRBV6-4 and TRBJ2-3, with D perhaps matching TRBD1 (6 bases). Written as DNA, the CDR3 is TGTGCCAGTAGACTACAGGGCGGCACAGATACGCAGTATTTT. Translated: CASRLQGGTDTQYF.